This entry concerns a single T cell receptor (beta chain). The data were taken from a study of shared clonotypes between healthy human individuals. The assay was immunoSEQ multiplex PCR, and TCRdb's table has in-frame clones only and misses some. The repertoire includes fewer than 700,000 clones, around three quarters of them detected once, and 12% sits in the top ten. Only Caucasian adults living in Nashville, Tennessee served as donors. This receptor was obtained from a woman in her 40s in good health. Some clones in this sample may be carry-over from other donors' samples. The sample comprised PBMCs.

CDR3 region: CASSLATIAAGTQYF. In DNA, the CDR3 is TGTGCCAGCAGCTTAGCCACTATAGCGGCCGGGACCCAGTACTTC. The chain is built from TRBV11-2 and TRBJ2-5; D is possibly TRBD2 (6 bases). The ends were cut back, 1 base at V and 7 bases at J, with 16 bases in the middle. This CDR3 comprises 15 residues. The germline V gene has CDR1 SGHAT and CDR2 FQNNGV.